This is a list of T cell receptor beta chains from one sample in a study of glioma-infiltrating T cells. TCRdb analysed the multiplex PCR reads with MiXCR anew, one entry per CDR3 protein. The table includes fewer than 250,000 distinct CDR3 sequences, approximately 30% detected once. Sequenced sample: glioma tissue, nonneoplastic brain tissue, or PBMCs (not recorded which). Every receptor here comes from a human donor with low-grade glioma or glioblastoma, undergoing nonglioma brain surgery, or in good health (not recorded which). Each CDR3 is given with its conserved first and last residue. A D gene is named only where the DNA matches it firmly. A clone size is listed for some rows: how often the clone was seen (once, few, many), or a class if it is expanded.

.	TRBV7-9	few	TRBJ2-3	CASSKGHPISSTDTQYF	TGTGCCAGCAGCAAGGGCCACCCTATCTCCAGCACAGATACGCAGTATTTT
.	TRBV27	many	TRBJ1-2	CASSFNRVNYGYTF	TGTGCCAGCAGTTTCAACAGGGTCAACTATGGCTACACCTTC
.	TRBV6-1	many	TRBJ2-2	CASSEAVAAELFF	TGTGCCAGCAGTGAAGCCGTGGCGGCAGAGCTGTTTTTT
.	TRBV5-1	many	TRBJ1-1	CASSLDTRGDTEAFF	TGCGCCAGCAGCTTGGACACTAGAGGGGACACTGAAGCTTTCTTT
.	TRBV10-3	many	TRBJ2-1	CAISEGGFNEQFF	TGTGCCATCAGTGAGGGTGGGTTCAATGAGCAGTTCTTC
.	TRBV20-1	many	TRBJ1-1	CSARDPVTEAFF	TGCAGTGCTAGAGATCCAGTCACTGAAGCTTTCTTT
.	TRBV7-3	.	TRBJ2-2	CASSLSPRAAANTGELFF	TGTGCCAGCAGCTTAAGCCCCAGAGCGGCCGCGAACACCGGGGAGCTGTTTTTT
TRBD1	TRBV4-2	many	TRBJ2-7	CASSQDTGGYEQYF	TGTGCCAGCAGCCAAGACACAGGGGGTTACGAGCAGTACTTC
.	TRBV29-1	.	TRBJ2-7	CSVALGYKTYEQYF	TGCAGCGTGGCCCTGGGCTACAAAACCTACGAGCAGTACTTC
.	TRBV29-1	many	TRBJ2-1	CSGNRDYNEQFF	TGCAGCGGGAATCGGGACTACAATGAGCAGTTCTTC
TRBD1	TRBV10-3	.	TRBJ2-6	CASRPDRAGANVLTF	TGTGCCAGCAGACCCGACAGGGCAGGGGCCAACGTCCTGACCTTC
.	TRBV20-1	.	TRBJ2-3	CSGLEILGGTDTQYF	TGCAGTGGACTAGAGATCTTGGGGGGCACTGATACGCAGTATTTT
.	TRBV28	many	TRBJ2-5	CASSSPMGETQYF	TGTGCCAGCAGTTCCCCGATGGGTGAGACCCAGTACTTC
.	TRBV7-2	many	TRBJ2-5	CASSLDGETQYF	TGTGCCAGCAGCTTAGACGGAGAGACCCAGTACTTC
.	TRBV10-3	few	TRBJ2-2	CAHTPTEGGGTGELFF	TGTGCCCACACCCCGACCGAGGGGGGCGGAACCGGGGAGCTGTTTTTT
TRBD2	TRBV20-1	many	TRBJ2-1	CSARGRLAGVVNEQFF	TGCAGTGCCAGGGGGAGACTAGCGGGAGTGGTTAATGAGCAGTTCTTC
.	TRBV6-2/TRBV6-3	.	TRBJ1-1	CATFTEWLMNTEAFF	TGTGCCACCTTCACGGAATGGCTCATGAACACTGAAGCTTTCTTT
TRBD2	TRBV20-1	many	TRBJ2-1	CSAGGLVGEQFF	TGCAGTGCGGGCGGACTAGTTGGAGAGCAGTTCTTC
.	TRBV4-1	.	TRBJ2-3	CASSQDTGRDRTDTQYF	TGCGCCAGCAGCCAAGATACAGGGCGGGACCGCACAGATACGCAGTATTTT
.	TRBV3-1	many	TRBJ2-3	CASSRTFDTQYF	TGTGCCAGCAGCCGGACCTTCGATACGCAGTATTTT
.	TRBV19	.	TRBJ1-2	CASSATGNPSGYGYTF	TGTGCCAGTAGTGCGACAGGTAACCCATCTGGCTATGGCTACACCTTC
.	TRBV10-3	many	TRBJ2-3	CAIRHDTEGGTDTQYF	TGTGCCATCAGACACGACACCGAGGGCGGCACAGATACGCAGTATTTT
.	TRBV19	.	TRBJ2-1	CASTPGAYNEQFF	TGTGCCAGTACCCCAGGGGCCTACAATGAGCAGTTCTTC
TRBD2	TRBV2	.	TRBJ2-1	CASSDRTSQGEQFF	TGTGCCAGCAGTGATAGGACTAGCCAGGGTGAGCAGTTCTTC
.	TRBV20-1	many	TRBJ1-1	CSARDRGDSLNTEAFF	TGCAGTGCTAGAGATCGTGGAGACTCCCTAAACACTGAAGCTTTCTTT
.	TRBV9	many	TRBJ1-5	CASSVGGGMNQPQHF	TGTGCCAGCAGCGTAGGAGGGGGAATGAATCAGCCCCAGCATTTT
.	TRBV5-4	.	TRBJ2-5	CASSIVQGSLETQYF	TGTGCCAGCAGCATCGTACAGGGTTCCTTAGAGACCCAGTACTTC
TRBD2	TRBV12-3/TRBV12-4	.	TRBJ2-5	CASTASGSYNEQYF	TGTGCCAGCACCGCTAGCGGTTCCTACAATGAGCAGTACTTC
.	TRBV6-2/TRBV6-3	many	TRBJ2-4	CASKTVTKNIQYF	TGTGCCAGCAAGACCGTAACCAAAAACATTCAGTACTTC
TRBD2	TRBV27	.	TRBJ2-1	CASSLTRPSGRCQHEQFF	TGTGCCAGCAGTTTAACTCGCCCCAGCGGGAGATGTCAACATGAGCAGTTCTTC
TRBD1	TRBV7-2	many	TRBJ2-3	CASSFRQGEGDTQYF	TGTGCCAGCAGCTTTCGACAGGGGGAGGGAGATACGCAGTATTTT
.	TRBV19	.	TRBJ2-5	CASSDSPGGTQYF	TGTGCCAGTAGCGACAGTCCAGGAGGGACCCAGTACTTC
TRBD2	TRBV6-6	many	TRBJ2-1	CASSYSSGREEFF	TGTGCCAGCAGTTACTCTAGCGGGAGAGAAGAGTTCTTC
TRBD1	TRBV27	.	TRBJ1-2	CDSSQTGYNGYAF	TGTGACAGCAGTCAGACAGGGTACAATGGCTACGCCTTC
.	TRBV4-1	many	TRBJ2-3	CASSQGGYRTDTQYF	TGCGCCAGCAGCCAAGGCGGGTACCGCACAGATACGCAGTATTTT
TRBD2	TRBV6-1	many	TRBJ2-3	CASSQKGPAGDMDTQYF	TGTGCCAGCAGCCAAAAGGGGCCAGCGGGAGATATGGATACGCAGTATTTT
.	TRBV29-1	many	TRBJ1-1	CSVAGTSDTEAFF	TGCAGCGTTGCAGGGACATCAGACACTGAAGCTTTCTTT
TRBD2	TRBV7-2	many	TRBJ2-1	CASSYTGTSGYNEQFF	TGTGCCAGCAGCTATACCGGGACTAGCGGCTACAATGAGCAGTTCTTC
TRBD1	TRBV7-8	many	TRBJ2-5	CASSAIQGVGETQYF	TGTGCCAGCAGCGCAATCCAGGGGGTGGGAGAGACCCAGTACTTC
TRBD2	TRBV6-1	many	TRBJ2-1	CASRQRTSGRAGPHFFNEQFF	TGTGCCAGCAGGCAGAGGACTAGCGGGAGGGCCGGCCCCCATTTTTTCAATGAGCAGTTCTTC
.	TRBV5-1	many	TRBJ2-3	CASSRDNGGDTQYF	TGCGCCAGCAGCAGGGACAATGGGGGAGATACGCAGTATTTT
TRBD2	TRBV19	.	TRBJ2-2	CASSIGLARPGTGELFF	TGTGCCAGTAGTATTGGACTAGCGCGCCCGGGGACCGGGGAGCTGTTTTTT
.	TRBV29-1	many	TRBJ2-1	CSVERGGSGNEQFF	TGCAGCGTTGAAAGAGGTGGCTCGGGAAATGAGCAGTTCTTC
.	TRBV4-3	many	TRBJ2-5	CASSQDFSETQYF	TGCGCCAGCAGCCAGGACTTTAGCGAGACCCAGTACTTC
.	TRBV20-1	many	TRBJ1-1	CSAAGPLNTEAFF	TGCAGTGCCGCGGGACCTCTGAACACTGAAGCTTTCTTT
.	TRBV7-2	.	TRBJ2-6	CASGFQTSGANVLTF	TGTGCCAGCGGCTTTCAGACCTCTGGGGCCAACGTCCTGACTTTC
.	TRBV19	few	TRBJ1-5	CASSNPGDQPQHF	TGTGCCAGTAGTAACCCGGGAGATCAGCCCCAGCATTTT
.	TRBV5-5	.	TRBJ2-3	CAGSSGPSTDTQYF	TGTGCCGGCAGCTCGGGACCCAGCACAGATACGCAGTATTTT
.	TRBV7-2	.	TRBJ2-7	CASSLETWCYEQYF	TGTGCCAGCAGCTTGGAGACATGGTGCTACGAGCAGTACTTC
.	TRBV29-1	.	TRBJ2-3	CSVEGAGSDTQYF	TGCAGCGTTGAAGGGGCGGGTTCAGATACGCAGTATTTT
.	TRBV6-2/TRBV6-3	many	TRBJ1-1	CASSARPVMNTEAFF	TGTGCCAGCAGTGCCCGACCCGTTATGAACACTGAAGCTTTCTTT
.	TRBV6-2/TRBV6-3	many	TRBJ2-1	CASSSPYHEQFF	TGTGCCAGCAGTTCTCCGTACCATGAGCAGTTCTTC
TRBD2	TRBV7-2	many	TRBJ2-5	CASSLSSGRPQETQYF	TGTGCCAGCAGCTTATCTAGCGGGAGGCCCCAAGAGACCCAGTACTTC
.	TRBV5-1	.	TRBJ2-3	CASSLDSPRIDTQYF	TGCGCCAGCAGCTTGGACTCCCCCCGGATTGATACGCAGTATTTT
.	TRBV20-1	.	TRBJ2-1	CGASRRGLGEQFF	TGCGGTGCTAGTCGCCGGGGGTTGGGGGAGCAGTTCTTC
.	TRBV3-1	many	TRBJ2-2	CASSQVNGFGGELFF	TGTGCCAGCAGCCAAGTGAACGGTTTCGGCGGGGAGCTGTTTTTT
TRBD2	TRBV5-4	few	TRBJ2-5	CASSLPLAGVTETQYF	TGTGCCAGCAGCTTACCTCTAGCGGGAGTAACGGAGACCCAGTACTTC
TRBD2	TRBV7-9	.	TRBJ2-1	CASSTALASQNEQFF	TGTGCCAGCAGCACGGCACTAGCGTCCCAGAATGAGCAGTTCTTC
TRBD1	TRBV12-3/TRBV12-4	few	TRBJ1-1	CASTQGQGIMAEAFF	TGTGCCAGCACCCAAGGACAGGGGATAATGGCTGAAGCTTTCTTT